Below, 8 T cell receptor beta chains from the same sample are listed, as sequenced in a study of PD-1 blockade in classical Hodgkin lymphoma. Clones were read by immunoSEQ multiplex PCR, and TCRdb kept only the in-frame ones, dropping some. The table includes some 19,000 clones, about 81% detected once. All patients relapsed after autologous stem cell transplantation, and brentuximab vedotin exposure varied. This material consisted of peripheral blood mononuclear cells (PBMCs), taken at baseline. All receptors derive from a human donor with classical Hodgkin lymphoma.

CDR3 in amino acids: CASSAGTSTYGANVLTF. The CDR3 DNA reads as TGTGCCAGCAGCGCTGGGACCTCAACTTATGGGGCCAACGTCCTGACTTTC. The chain couples TRBV7-2 to TRBJ2-6; D may be TRBD1 or TRBD2 (5 bases each). Germline V gene data show CDR1 as SGHTA and CDR2 as FQGNSA. Trimming took 5 bases from V and 3 from J, leaving 17 bases between them. CDR3 length equals 17 residues.

The V and J genes are TRBV2 and TRBJ2-5; 12 bases line up with TRBD2. The length of the CDR3 is 15 residues. The V and J ends lost 6 bases and 1 base, in that order; junction bases with no gene match: 3. From germline, CDR1 is SNHLY and CDR2 FYNNEI. CDR3 DNA sequence: TGTGCCAGCAGGGGGACTAGCGGGCTCCAAGAGACCCAGTACTTC. This gives the protein CASRGTSGLQETQYF.

V gene TRBV10-3 combines with J gene TRBJ2-7, with 9 bases identical to TRBD1. J lost 2 bases, V lost 6 bases, and 5 bases had no gene match. This CDR3 has 14 residues. From germline, CDR1 is ENHRY and CDR2 SYGVKD. The CDR3 region is CAISLGQGAYEQYF. The DNA of the CDR3 is TGTGCCATCAGCCTGGGACAGGGCGCCTACGAGCAGTACTTC.

This chain joins TRBV2 and TRBJ2-2; 8 positions agree with TRBD2. Unmatched junction bases numbered 8, after V lost 7 bases and J lost 1 base. The CDR3 has 16 residues. Germline CDR1 is SNHLY and CDR2 is FYNNEI. This CDR3 is CASTRGGEGNTGELFF. The CDR3 DNA reads TGTGCCAGCACCCGGGGGGGGGAAGGGAACACCGGGGAGCTGTTTTTT.

This chain joins TRBV7-9 and TRBJ2-5, with 9 bases that match TRBD2. This CDR3 has 15 amino acids. The trim removed 2 bases at V and 1 base at J, leaving 2 bases unmatched. Germline V gene sequence: CDR1 SEHNR, CDR2 FQNEAQ (reference sequence). The CDR3 sequence is CASSLPAGGQETQYF. DNA for the CDR3: TGTGCCAGCAGCTTACCAGCGGGGGGCCAAGAGACCCAGTACTTC.

This clone was detected only a few times. The rearrangement links TRBV27 to TRBJ2-3, with a weak D call TRBD2 (6 bases). The length of the CDR3 is 15 residues. The V end was cut by 3 bases, the J end by 2 bases, with 12 bases between. Germline V gene data show CDR1 as MNHEY and CDR2 as SMNVEV (reference sequence). The CDR3 loop is CASSFIPGDTDTQYF. The CDR3 region has the DNA TGTGCCAGCAGTTTTATTCCGGGAGACACAGATACGCAGTATTTT.

The chain joins TRBV28 to TRBJ1-2, with D unresolved. This CDR3 is 12 amino acids long. Between the trimmed V and J ends, which lost 4 bases and 2 bases, there was a span of 5 bases. The V gene's germline CDR1 is MDHEN and CDR2 SYDVKM. CDR3 sequence (DNA): TGTGCCAGCAGTTGGTCAAACTATGGCTACACCTTC. Translation gives CASSWSNYGYTF.

The V and J genes are TRBV14 and TRBJ1-1; TRBD1 is a possible D gene (5 bases). The CDR3 consists of 13 residues. V was clipped by 5 bases and J by 8 bases, with 15 bases between them. In germline, CDR1 is SGHDN, CDR2 FVKESK. The CDR3 DNA sequence: TGTGCCAGCAGCTCGTACTTGAGGACAGAAGCTTTCTTT. This sequence encodes CASSSYLRTEAFF.